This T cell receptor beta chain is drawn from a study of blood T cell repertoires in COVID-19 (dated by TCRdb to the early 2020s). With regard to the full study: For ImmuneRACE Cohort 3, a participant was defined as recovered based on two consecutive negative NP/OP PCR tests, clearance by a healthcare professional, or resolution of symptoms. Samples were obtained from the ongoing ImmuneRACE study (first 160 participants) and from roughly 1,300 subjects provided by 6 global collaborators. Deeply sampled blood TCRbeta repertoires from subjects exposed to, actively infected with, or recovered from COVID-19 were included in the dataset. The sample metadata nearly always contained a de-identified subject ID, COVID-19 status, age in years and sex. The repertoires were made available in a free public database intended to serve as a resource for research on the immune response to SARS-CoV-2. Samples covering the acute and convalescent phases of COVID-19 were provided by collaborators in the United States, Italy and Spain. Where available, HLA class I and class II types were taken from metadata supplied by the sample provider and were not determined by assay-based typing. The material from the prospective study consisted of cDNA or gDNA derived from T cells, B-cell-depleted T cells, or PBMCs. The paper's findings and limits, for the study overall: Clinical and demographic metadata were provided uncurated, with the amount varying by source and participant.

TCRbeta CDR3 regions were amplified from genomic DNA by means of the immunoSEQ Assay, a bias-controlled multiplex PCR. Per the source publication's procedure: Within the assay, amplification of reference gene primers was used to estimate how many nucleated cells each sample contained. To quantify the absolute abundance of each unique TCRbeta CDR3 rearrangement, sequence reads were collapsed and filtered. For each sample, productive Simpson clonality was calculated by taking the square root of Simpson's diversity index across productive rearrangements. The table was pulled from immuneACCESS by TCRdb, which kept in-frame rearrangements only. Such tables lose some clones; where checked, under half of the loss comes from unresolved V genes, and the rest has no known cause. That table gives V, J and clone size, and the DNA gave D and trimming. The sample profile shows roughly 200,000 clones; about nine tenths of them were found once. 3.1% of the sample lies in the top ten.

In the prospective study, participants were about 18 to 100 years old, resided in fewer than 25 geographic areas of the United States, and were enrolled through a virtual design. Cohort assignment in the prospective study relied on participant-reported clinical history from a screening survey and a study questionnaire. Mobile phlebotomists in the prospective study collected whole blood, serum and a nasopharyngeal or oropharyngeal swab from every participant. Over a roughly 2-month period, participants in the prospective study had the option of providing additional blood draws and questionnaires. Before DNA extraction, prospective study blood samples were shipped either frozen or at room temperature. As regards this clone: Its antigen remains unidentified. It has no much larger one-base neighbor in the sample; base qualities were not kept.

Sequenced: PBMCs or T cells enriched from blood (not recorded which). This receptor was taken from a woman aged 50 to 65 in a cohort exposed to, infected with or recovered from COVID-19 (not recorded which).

For the CDR3, the sequence is CASSGGLAEETQYF. DNA sequence: TGTGCCAGCAGCGGGGGACTAGCGGAAGAGACCCAGTACTTC. The rearranged chain carries TRBV9 and TRBJ2-5; 11 central bases correspond to TRBD2. The CDR3 starts with the cysteine, ends with the phenylalanine, and has 14 residues. Here the CDR3 DNA is all that survives: 42 bases in frame from base 1. V loses 3 bases at its end and J loses 3 bases; junction bases beyond the gene matches: 1. CDR1 and CDR2, looked up from the germline V gene, are SGDLS and YYNGEE.